Each of the 10 T cell receptor beta chains below was sequenced from the same sample in a study of blood T cell repertoires in COVID-19. Profiling relied on immunoSEQ multiplex PCR, and the TCRdb table lists in-frame clones only, not all of them. This repertoire shows over 150,000 clones, just over 90% found once; its top ten account for about 2%. Specimen: peripheral blood. Receptor source: a man in his late teens or twenties with acute or convalescent COVID-19.

The chain couples TRBV28 to TRBJ2-6; D is undetermined. CDR3 length equals 12 residues. Germline V gene data show CDR1 as MDHEN and CDR2 as SYDVKM. Trimming stripped 10 bases from V and 4 bases from J, with 8 bases between. CDR3 sequence: CATQVGANVLTF. The CDR3 DNA reads TGTGCCACCCAGGTAGGGGCCAACGTCCTGACTTTC.

The V and J genes are TRBV29-1 and TRBJ2-7, with D possibly TRBD2 on 6 matching bases. The CDR3 consists of 16 residues. The V end lost 0 bases, the J end lost 7 bases, and 22 bases lay between the germline ends. Germline V gene lookup returns CDR1 SQVTM and CDR2 ANQGSEA. CDR3 region: CSVEDDLWGKGGEQYF. The DNA for the CDR3 is TGCAGCGTTGAAGATGATCTTTGGGGTAAGGGAGGAGAGCAGTACTTC.

CDR3 in DNA: TGCAGCGTTGAAGATCGCCGCGGGTACGAGCAGTACTTC. Translation gives CSVEDRRGYEQYF. The rearrangement links TRBV29-1 to TRBJ2-7, with a weak D call TRBD2 (5 bases). The V and J ends lost 0 bases and 4 bases respectively, with 10 bases between them. The V gene's germline CDR1 is SQVTM and CDR2 ANQGSEA. The CDR3 contains 13 residues.

The rearrangement joins TRBV2 to TRBJ2-7, with TRBD2 matching 9 bases. Germline CDR1 and CDR2: SNHLY and FYNNEI. The CDR3 covers 18 residues. After removal of 6 bases from V and 5 bases from J, the junction contained 20 bases not matched to a gene. CDR3 DNA sequence: TGTGCCAGCAGAACCAGGGGAGCGGGAGGTTCGCGGGGAGACGAGCAGTACTTC. Translated, it gives CASRTRGAGGSRGDEQYF.

The rearrangement joins TRBV4-1 to TRBJ2-3, with TRBD1 matching 10 bases. V dropped 2 bases and J dropped 6; count of bases not matched to a gene: 14. The CDR3 has 18 residues. Germline V gene data show CDR1 as MGHRA and CDR2 as YSYEKL. The CDR3: CASSQPSQGTGVDDTQYF. In DNA, the CDR3 is TGCGCCAGCAGCCAACCCTCCCAGGGGACAGGGGTTGATGATACGCAGTATTTT.

V gene TRBV6-4 combines with J gene TRBJ1-4, with 9 nucleotides matching TRBD1. Germline values: CDR1 MRHNA, CDR2 SNTAGT. V lost 0 bases and J lost 16; bases outside the gene matches: 6. CDR3 length: 13 amino acids. The CDR3 here is CASSDSPTGGRFF. CDR3 nucleotide sequence: TGTGCCAGCAGTGACTCCCCGACAGGGGGGCGGTTTTTT.

DNA for the CDR3: TGCGCCAGCAGCTACACAGGGGGCGCTAGTAATTCACCCCTCCACTTT. Translated: CASSYTGGASNSPLHF. The chain uses TRBV5-1 and TRBJ1-6; TRBD1 matches at 9 bases. With 3 bases clipped from V and 6 bases from J, the junction kept 7 bases outside the gene matches. The CDR3 extends over 16 amino acids. Per germline, CDR1 SGHRS and CDR2 YFSETQ.

The rearrangement uses TRBV6-5 and TRBJ1-1, with D possibly matching TRBD1 (5 bases). Germline-derived CDR1 and CDR2 are MNHEY and SVGAGI. The V gene lost 4 bases and the J gene lost 5 bases, with 14 bases spanning the gap. The CDR3 totals 14 residues. The CDR3 is CASSSVQGGTEAFF. CDR3 DNA sequence: TGTGCCAGCAGTTCGGTCCAGGGAGGGACTGAAGCTTTCTTT.

The rearrangement uses TRBV4-1 and TRBJ2-2, with D possibly TRBD1 on 5 matching bases. CDR3 length equals 15 residues. Deletions cut 0 bases from V and 4 bases from J, with 9 bases between. Germline V gene data show CDR1 as MGHRA and CDR2 as YSYEKL. In DNA, the CDR3 is TGCGCCAGCAGCCAAGATGCTGGGGCCACCGGGGAGCTGTTTTTT. It yields the protein CASSQDAGATGELFF.

The chain joins TRBV4-2 to TRBJ1-2; D uncertain. V lost 0 bases and J lost 4, with 12 bases in between. CDR1 and CDR2 from the germline V gene are LGHNA and YNFKEQ. This CDR3 contains 15 residues. The CDR3 sequence: CASSQDAAEVYGYTF. For the CDR3, the DNA is TGTGCCAGCAGCCAAGACGCGGCGGAGGTCTATGGCTACACCTTC.